This is a list of T cell receptor beta chains from one sample in a study of tumor-infiltrating lymphocytes in oesophageal squamous cell carcinoma. Each CDR3 protein gets one entry after TCRdb re-called the PCR reads with MiXCR. The sample has about 12,000 distinct CDR3 sequences, under 55% seen once. The sequenced sample was normal esophageal tissue next to the tumor. The source is a male donor with esophageal squamous cell carcinoma. Both conserved end residues are part of each CDR3. A D gene is named only where the DNA matches it firmly. Expanded clones get a size class; other rows say once, few or many, or leave the size out.

j_call | d_call | clone_size | v_call | cdr3_nt | cdr3_aa
TRBJ2-1 | TRBD2 | - | TRBV7-1 | TGTGCCAGCAGCTCCTGGACTAGCGGGAGGCCGAGCTCCTACAATGAGCAGTTCTTC | CASSSWTSGRPSSYNEQFF
TRBJ2-7 | TRBD1 | - | TRBV7-6 | TGTGCCAGCAGCGCTAGGGACAGCTCCTACGAGCAGTACTTC | CASSARDSSYEQYF
TRBJ2-1 | - | once | TRBV5-1 | TGCGCCAGCAGCTTGTCCTTAGCTGGTGAGCAGTTCTTC | CASSLSLAGEQFF
TRBJ2-7 | TRBD1 | - | TRBV6-8 | TGTGCCAGCATCGGAACAGGGGGCAAAAACTACGAGCAGTACTTC | CASIGTGGKNYEQYF
TRBJ2-1 | TRBD2 | - | TRBV7-4 | TGTGCCAGCAGCTTAGTCAGACAGAGAGCGGGAGAGCTCAAGAGCTCCTACAATGAGCAGTTCTTC | CASSLVRQRAGELKSSYNEQFF
TRBJ1-6 | TRBD1 | - | TRBV12-3/TRBV12-4 | TGTGCCAGCAGTCCCAGACAGGGGGATAATTCACCCCTCCACTTT | CASSPRQGDNSPLHF
TRBJ1-2 | TRBD1 | - | TRBV7-9 | TGTGCCAGCAGCAATATCATCACAGGGGATTTTAACTATGGCTACACCTTC | CASSNIITGDFNYGYTF
TRBJ2-7 | - | few | TRBV5-4 | TGTGCCAGCAGCTTGGCTTCGTTTTCCTACGAGCAGTACTTC | CASSLASFSYEQYF
TRBJ2-7 | - | - | TRBV7-6 | TGTGCCAGCACGGGACGGCCGAGCTCCTACGAGCAGTACTTC | CASTGRPSSYEQYF
TRBJ1-2 | - | - | TRBV7-4 | TGTGCCAGCAGCTTAGGTTTCAGGGACGATGGCTACACCTTC | CASSLGFRDDGYTF
TRBJ2-7 | TRBD1 | - | TRBV7-8 | TGTGCCAGCAGCCCCCCAGGACAGGGTAAGTCCTACGAGCAGTACTTC | CASSPPGQGKSYEQYF
TRBJ2-3 | TRBD2 | few | TRBV7-3 | TGTGCCAGCGGTGCCGGGGGGGGAGTGGGTGCAGATACGCAGTATTTT | CASGAGGGVGADTQYF
TRBJ1-4 | - | few | TRBV5-1 | TGCGCCAGCAGCTTGAAAGGGATAACTAATGAAAAACTGTTTTTT | CASSLKGITNEKLFF
TRBJ2-5 | - | - | TRBV10-2 | TGCGCCAGCAATCTAGGGCCGCGAGAGACCCAGTACTTC | CASNLGPRETQYF
TRBJ1-2 | - | few | TRBV7-9 | TGTGCCAGCAGCTTAGAATACGGGAGTGGCTACACCTTC | CASSLEYGSGYTF
TRBJ2-1 | - | - | TRBV7-8 | TGTGCCAGCAGCTATTTGGAGGGATGGGTCGGGGAGCAGTTCTTC | CASSYLEGWVGEQFF
TRBJ2-5 | - | - | TRBV7-9 | TGTGCCAGCAGCTTACTTATGGCCAGGGGATTGGAGACCCAGTACTTC | CASSLLMARGLETQYF
TRBJ2-3 | - | many | TRBV5-6 | TGTGCCAGCAGCTTACCGGGACGTTTTAGCACAGATACGCAGTATTTT | CASSLPGRFSTDTQYF
TRBJ1-2 | TRBD1 | many | TRBV5-4 | TGTGCCAGCAGCACAGCCGTCTACAGGGGCGCGATCCCGCAAGGCTACACCTTC | CASSTAVYRGAIPQGYTF
TRBJ2-3 | TRBD1 | - | TRBV7-2 | TGTGCCAGCAGTTATGGACAGGCCCCGGGCACAGATACGCAGTATTTT | CASSYGQAPGTDTQYF
TRBJ2-3 | TRBD2 | - | TRBV20-1 | TGCAGTGCTAGAGTCGGATACGGCGGGAGGGTTAGCACAGATACGCAGTATTTT | CSARVGYGGRVSTDTQYF
TRBJ1-2 | - | large | TRBV7-2 | TGTGCCAGCAGCACATATAGGGGACAAACCAACTATGGCTACACCTTC | CASSTYRGQTNYGYTF
TRBJ2-1 | TRBD1 | - | TRBV7-2 | TGTGCCAGCAGCTTAGGCTGGGGACAGGGATACAATGAGCAGTTCTTC | CASSLGWGQGYNEQFF
TRBJ1-5 | - | - | TRBV12-3/TRBV12-4 | TGTGCCAGCAGTTTGGGGAAAAATCAGCCCCAGCATTTT | CASSLGKNQPQHF
TRBJ1-1 | - | - | TRBV7-7 | TGTGCTAGCAGCACAGACAGGTCTCCGGACACTGAAGCTTTCTTT | CASSTDRSPDTEAFF
TRBJ2-7 | TRBD2 | once | TRBV7-8 | TGTGCCAGCAGCTCGGGACTAGCGGGATCCAACTACAATGAGCAGTACTTC | CASSSGLAGSNYNEQYF
TRBJ2-7 | TRBD1 | - | TRBV5-6 | TGTGCCAGCAGCTACGGGACAGGGGACTACGAGCAGTACTTC | CASSYGTGDYEQYF